The 17 T cell receptor beta chains below come from one sample, sequenced in a study of early T cells in non-severe SARS-CoV-2 infection. TCRdb fed the 5' RACE reads into MiXCR, producing one record per CDR3 protein. The table lists roughly 60,000 distinct CDR3 sequences, 6% to 8.5% of them singletons. Material: whole blood. The source of these receptors is an adult who was a healthcare worker with PCR-confirmed SARS-CoV-2 infection or an uninfected control (not recorded which).

J is TRBJ2-1 and V is TRBV11-2; no firm D call. CDR1 SGHAT and CDR2 FQNNGV come from the germline V gene. The CDR3 has 12 residues. V was pared by 0 bases and J by 10 bases, with 7 bases between. CDR3 in DNA: TGTGCCAGCAGCTTAGAGAGTGGGGAGCAGTTCTTC. Residues: CASSLESGEQFF. The variable domain in full, completed from reference TRBV11-2 and TRBJ2-1, reads EAGVAQSPRYKIIEKRQSVAFWCNPISGHATLYWYQQILGQGPKLLIQFQNNGVVDDSQLPKDRFSAERLKGVDSTLKIQPAKLEDSAVYLCASSLESGEQFFGPGTRLTVL.

The genes are TRBV7-2 and TRBJ2-1; the match to TRBD2 covers 11 bases. The CDR3 is made up of 15 amino acids. The ends lost 2 bases at V and 7 bases at J; junction bases unmatched: 4. Looked up from germline, CDR1 is SGHTA and CDR2 is FQGNSA. CDR3 nucleotides: TGTGCCAGCAGCTTAACTAGCGGGAGACGTAATGAGCAGTTCTTC. Its protein is CASSLTSGRRNEQFF.

This chain uses TRBV5-1 with TRBJ1-1; no clear D. The CDR3 runs to 13 residues. CDR1 and CDR2 (germline): SGHRS, YFSETQ. Trimming took off 1 base at V and 10 bases at J, with 14 bases between the two ends. The DNA for the CDR3 is TGCGCCAGCAGCTTGTTCGGGGTGGAGGGAGCTTTCTTT. This codes for CASSLFGVEGAFF.

The table lists this clonotype with a few counts. The chain carries TRBV18 and TRBJ1-1; D unclear. Trimming left V 2 bases short and J 5 bases short, with 9 bases between. The CDR3 is 13 amino acids. Per the germline V gene, CDR1 is KGHSH and CDR2 is LQKENI. The CDR3 DNA follows: TGTGCCAGCTCACCAAACATGAGGACTGAAGCTTTCTTT. Translating it yields CASSPNMRTEAFF.

Notes on this clonotype: A much larger clonotype is one base distant, so this may be a read error. The chain combines TRBV20-1 with TRBJ2-1, with 9 bases aligning to TRBD1. Germline CDR1 reads DFQATT; CDR2 reads SNEGSKA (reference sequence). This CDR3 spans 14 amino acids. The CDR3 region has the DNA TGCAGTGCGGGGGACAGGGCCTCCTACGATGAGCAGTTCTTC. Translating gives CSAGDRASYDEQFF.

This chain joins TRBV6-1 and TRBJ2-1; 10 bases are shared with TRBD2. The germline gives CDR1 MNHNS, CDR2 SASEGT. This CDR3 comprises 16 residues. J lost 3 bases, V lost 2 bases, and 4 bases had no gene match. CDR3 sequence: CASSERTSGIYNEQFF. The CDR3 bases are TGTGCCAGCAGTGAAAGGACTAGCGGAATCTACAATGAGCAGTTCTTC.

Only a few counts were recorded for this clonotype. This chain connects TRBV9 to TRBJ2-5; D gene ambiguous. From germline, CDR1 is SGDLS and CDR2 YYNGEE. The CDR3 has 14 residues. The V gene lost 4 bases and the J gene lost 3 bases, with 13 bases spanning the gap. For the CDR3, the DNA is TGTGCCAGCAGCCCTTTCGGCGTCGAAGAGACCCAGTACTTC. This translates into CASSPFGVEETQYF.

The chain employs TRBV28 and TRBJ1-2, with 11 nucleotides matching TRBD1. Losses at the gene ends were 6 bases for V and 8 bases for J; bases not matched to a gene: 8. The germline CDR1 and CDR2 sequences are MDHEN and SYDVKM. The CDR3 spans 14 residues. CDR3 DNA: TGTGCCAGCAGCCGCGGACAGGGGGCGAGGGGCTACACCTTC. Protein: CASSRGQGARGYTF.

Ten or more counts support this clonotype. For the CDR3, the DNA is TGTGCCAGTAGTATAGGCCGGACTAGCGGTAAAGAGACCCAGTACTTC. Translation: CASSIGRTSGKETQYF. The chain links TRBV19 to TRBJ2-5; 10 bases are a match to TRBD2. CDR3 length equals 16 residues. In germline, CDR1 is LNHDA, CDR2 SQIVND (reference sequence). The junction had 5 bases not matched to a gene; V was cut back by 1 base and J by 3 bases.

This clonotype was seen many times. DNA for the CDR3: TGTGCCAGCAGCTTAGGCCAGGGGGTTTCTGGAAACACCATATATTTT. As protein: CASSLGQGVSGNTIYF. The rearrangement joins TRBV7-6 to TRBJ1-3, with 7 nucleotides matching TRBD1. This CDR3 has 16 amino acids. J lost 1 base, V lost 1 base, and 4 bases had no gene match. Germline V gene sequence: CDR1 SGHVS, CDR2 FNYEAQ.

V is TRBV20-1 and J is TRBJ2-5; 8 bases line up with TRBD2. V trimming: 8 bases; J trimming: 4 bases; junction bases outside the gene matches: 3. The CDR3 sequence is 11 residues long. CDR1 is DFQATT, CDR2 SNEGSKA, per germline (reference sequence). CDR3 protein: CSRTSRETQYF. CDR3 in DNA: TGCAGTCGGACTAGCAGAGAGACCCAGTACTTC.

This clonotype was counted only a few times. This sequence joins TRBV3-1 and TRBJ1-1; weak D call: TRBD1 (6 bases). The CDR3 extends over 13 amino acids. CDR1 is LGHDT and CDR2 is YNNKEL in the germline V gene (reference sequence). V was trimmed by 4 bases and J by 6 bases, leaving 12 bases between them. CDR3 bases: TGTGCCAGCAGCCTGAGACAGGCCTCTGAAGCTTTCTTT. Its protein is CASSLRQASEAFF.

The V gene is TRBV29-1, the J gene TRBJ2-3; 11 bases line up with TRBD2. This CDR3 is 18 amino acids long. The J segment lost 2 bases and the V segment lost 3 bases, leaving 13 bases of the junction unmatched. Germline assignment: CDR1 SQVTM and CDR2 ANQGSEA. DNA of the CDR3: TGCAGCGTTGACGGGACTAGCGGACCCTCGACCCTCACAGATACGCAGTATTTT. Amino acids: CSVDGTSGPSTLTDTQYF.

This clonotype was recorded at least ten times. The rearrangement uses TRBV7-2 and TRBJ1-2; 9 nucleotides match TRBD1. This CDR3 has 16 amino acids. Germline V gene data show CDR1 as SGHTA and CDR2 as FQGNSA. Unmatched junction bases numbered 4, after V lost 0 bases and J lost 2 bases. The CDR3 protein is CASSLAGTGRNYGYTF. The CDR3 bases are TGTGCCAGCAGCTTAGCCGGGACAGGGAGGAACTATGGCTACACCTTC. The whole variable domain, filled in from reference TRBV7-2 and TRBJ1-2, reads GAGVSQSPSNKVTEKGKDVELRCDPISGHTALYWYRQSLGQGLEFLIYFQGNSAPDKSGLPSDRFSAERTGGSVSTLTIQRTQQEDSAVYLCASSLAGTGRNYGYTFGSGTRLTVV.

This clonotype showed up just a few times. This rearrangement joins TRBV24-1 to TRBJ2-2; no reliable D call. Germline CDR1 KGHDR, CDR2 SFDVKD. The ends were cut back, 0 bases at V and 0 bases at J, with 4 bases in the middle. CDR3 length: 15 amino acids. Here the CDR3 DNA reads TGTGCCACCAGTGATTTGCGAGCGAACACCGGGGAGCTGTTTTTT. Protein: CATSDLRANTGELFF.

In its sample, this clonotype was seen many times. V is TRBV27 and J is TRBJ2-2; 8 positions agree with TRBD2. This CDR3 comprises 15 residues. The J segment lost 2 bases and the V segment lost 7 bases, leaving 6 bases of the junction unmatched. Germline CDR1 reads MNHEY; CDR2 reads SMNVEV (reference sequence). CDR3 sequence: CASTDSGINTGELFF. The CDR3, as DNA: TGTGCCAGCACGGATAGCGGGATTAACACCGGGGAGCTGTTTTTT.

The chain links TRBV30 to TRBJ1-2; weak D call: TRBD1 (6 bases). V lost 0 bases and J lost 3, with 11 bases in between. The germline V gene encodes CDR1 GTSNPN and CDR2 SVGIG (reference sequence). The CDR3 is 14 amino acids. CDR3 in amino acids: CAWSVGGAYYGYTF. The CDR3 nucleotides read TGTGCCTGGAGTGTAGGGGGGGCCTACTATGGCTACACCTTC.